Shown below are 12 T cell receptor beta chains from a single sample sequenced in a study of blood T cell repertoires in COVID-19. Sequenced by immunoSEQ multiplex PCR; TCRdb stores in-frame clones only, minus some. The sample lists 140,000 to 150,000 clones, around 87% occurring once. Material: PBMCs or T cells enriched from blood (not recorded which). The receptors here all came from a man in his fifties or sixties who had recovered from COVID-19.

In this sample, this clone turned up once. The CDR3: CASISVGNEQYF. As DNA, the CDR3 is TGTGCCAGCATATCGGTCGGGAACGAGCAGTACTTC. The chain employs TRBV2 and TRBJ2-7; possibly TRBD2 for D (5 bases). V was pared by 7 bases and J by 5 bases, with 12 bases between. Germline V gene data show CDR1 as SNHLY and CDR2 as FYNNEI. CDR3 length equals 12 residues.

A single count supports this clone. The rearrangement joins TRBV2 to TRBJ1-1, with TRBD1 matching 12 bases. Germline CDR1 reads SNHLY; CDR2 reads FYNNEI. This CDR3 contains 15 residues. J gave up 8 bases and V 3 bases, and 7 bases lay outside the gene matches. The CDR3 sequence: CASSDWGQGAGEAFF. The CDR3 DNA is TGTGCCAGCAGTGATTGGGGACAGGGGGCCGGCGAAGCTTTCTTT. Drawing the rest from reference TRBV2 and TRBJ1-1, the complete variable domain is EPEVTQTPSHQVTQMGQEVILRCVPISNHLYFYWYRQILGQKVEFLVSFYNNEISEKSEIFDDQFSVERPDGSNFTLKIRSTKLEDSAMYFCASSDWGQGAGEAFFGQGTRLTVV.

The chain has TRBV28 and TRBJ2-3, with 9 bases fitting TRBD2. Germline V gene lookup returns CDR1 MDHEN and CDR2 SYDVKM. The junction had 3 bases not matched to a gene; V was cut back by 8 bases and J by 0 bases. The CDR3 is made up of 14 amino acids. This CDR3 reads CASGSGGSTDTQYF. The CDR3 DNA follows: TGTGCCAGCGGTAGCGGGGGCAGCACAGATACGCAGTATTTT.

This clone was detected only a few times. The gene calls are TRBV5-1 and TRBJ1-3; 8 bases are a match to TRBD1. V shed 4 bases, J shed 0 bases, and the junction held 6 bases outside the gene matches. There are 16 residues in the CDR3. Germline V gives CDR1 SGHRS, CDR2 YFSETQ. This CDR3 is CASSGATGASGNTIYF. In DNA, the CDR3 is TGCGCCAGCAGCGGAGCGACAGGGGCCTCTGGAAACACCATATATTTT.

The V and J genes are TRBV5-6 and TRBJ2-7, with 10 nucleotides matching TRBD1. The CDR3 runs to 15 residues. The germline V gene encodes CDR1 SGHDT and CDR2 YYEEEE. The junction had 8 bases not matched to a gene; V was cut back by 3 bases and J by 5 bases. CDR3 loop: CASSSPDRGLNEQYF. As DNA, the CDR3 is TGTGCCAGCAGCTCGCCAGACAGGGGGCTTAACGAGCAGTACTTC.

V is TRBV2 and J is TRBJ1-2; the D is unclear. V was shortened by 6 bases and J by 0 bases, with 5 bases between the two germline ends. The CDR3 is 12 residues long. Germline lookup yields CDR1 SNHLY and CDR2 FYNNEI. The CDR3 DNA reads TGTGCCAGCAGGAGATCTAACTATGGCTACACCTTC. Its translation is CASRRSNYGYTF. The full variable domain, in which reference TRBV2 and TRBJ1-2 provide the parts outside the CDR3, is EPEVTQTPSHQVTQMGQEVILRCVPISNHLYFYWYRQILGQKVEFLVSFYNNEISEKSEIFDDQFSVERPDGSNFTLKIRSTKLEDSAMYFCASRRSNYGYTFGSGTRLTVV.

The chain combines TRBV3-1 (or the pseudogene TRBV3-2) with TRBJ2-5; 10 positions match TRBD2. In germline, CDR1 is LGHDT, CDR2 YNNKEL (reference sequence). After removal of 1 base from V and 2 bases from J, the junction contained 4 bases not matched to a gene. The CDR3 is made up of 16 amino acids. CDR3 residues: CASSQVASGGQETQYF. The CDR3 bases are TGTGCCAGCAGCCAAGTTGCTAGCGGGGGACAAGAGACCCAGTACTTC.

The chain joins TRBV19 to TRBJ2-5, with 9 bases that match TRBD2. Germline-derived CDR1 and CDR2 are LNHDA and SQIVND (reference sequence). J gave up 2 bases and V 2 bases, and 3 bases lay outside the gene matches. The CDR3 consists of 15 residues. The chain's CDR3 is CASSISGGIQETQYF. CDR3 DNA sequence: TGTGCCAGTAGTATAAGCGGGGGGATACAAGAGACCCAGTACTTC.

The chain recombines TRBV27 with TRBJ2-5; 11 positions agree with TRBD2. Per the germline V gene, CDR1 is MNHEY and CDR2 is SMNVEV (reference sequence). CDR3 length: 18 amino acids. The junction had 16 bases not matched to a gene; V was cut back by 10 bases and J by 0 bases. The CDR3 region is CATHPKILAGDNQETQYF. CDR3 in DNA: TGTGCCACCCACCCCAAAATACTAGCGGGGGATAACCAAGAGACCCAGTACTTC.

This clone was found a few times. This rearrangement joins TRBV7-8 to TRBJ1-2; D is perhaps TRBD1 (6 bases). This CDR3 is built from 17 residues. V lost 5 bases to trimming and J lost 2 bases, with 21 bases between them. The V gene's germline CDR1 is SGHVS and CDR2 FQNEAQ. The CDR3 DNA reads as TGTGCCAGCAGCCCTACCCCCGGGAGGGGGAACAACTATGGCTACACCTTC. It is translated as CASSPTPGRGNNYGYTF.

This chain links TRBV7-9 with TRBJ1-2; no reliable D call. Germline values: CDR1 SEHNR, CDR2 FQNEAQ (reference sequence). V lost 1 base and J lost 2, with 8 bases in between. The CDR3 consists of 14 residues. The CDR3 reads CASSLVGQNYGYTF. CDR3 nucleotide sequence: TGTGCCAGCAGCTTAGTTGGGCAGAACTATGGCTACACCTTC.

In regard to this clone: This sample includes further DNA sequences coding for the same CDR3. The chain joins TRBV4-1 to TRBJ2-2; a possible D gene is TRBD2 (6 bases). The germline V and J ends were trimmed by 1 base and 4 bases, with 13 bases remaining between them. Looked up from germline, CDR1 is MGHRA and CDR2 is YSYEKL. The CDR3 spans 16 residues. CDR3 DNA: TGCGCCAGCAGCCAAGCCGGGGGTACGGGCACCGGGGAGCTGTTTTTT. Its translation is CASSQAGGTGTGELFF.